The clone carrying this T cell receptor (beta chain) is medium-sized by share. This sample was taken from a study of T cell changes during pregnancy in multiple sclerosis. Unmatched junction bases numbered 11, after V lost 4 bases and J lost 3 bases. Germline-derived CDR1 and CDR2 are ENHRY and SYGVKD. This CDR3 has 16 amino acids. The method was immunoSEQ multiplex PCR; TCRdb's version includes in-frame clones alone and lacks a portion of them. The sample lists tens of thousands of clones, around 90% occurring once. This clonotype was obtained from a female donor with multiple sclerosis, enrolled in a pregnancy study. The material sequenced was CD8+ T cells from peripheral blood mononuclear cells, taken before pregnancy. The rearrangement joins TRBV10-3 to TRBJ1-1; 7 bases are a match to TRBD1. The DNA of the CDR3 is TGTGCCATCAGTGCGTTCGACAGGGAAGAGGACACTGAAGCTTTCTTT. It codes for CAISAFDREEDTEAFF.